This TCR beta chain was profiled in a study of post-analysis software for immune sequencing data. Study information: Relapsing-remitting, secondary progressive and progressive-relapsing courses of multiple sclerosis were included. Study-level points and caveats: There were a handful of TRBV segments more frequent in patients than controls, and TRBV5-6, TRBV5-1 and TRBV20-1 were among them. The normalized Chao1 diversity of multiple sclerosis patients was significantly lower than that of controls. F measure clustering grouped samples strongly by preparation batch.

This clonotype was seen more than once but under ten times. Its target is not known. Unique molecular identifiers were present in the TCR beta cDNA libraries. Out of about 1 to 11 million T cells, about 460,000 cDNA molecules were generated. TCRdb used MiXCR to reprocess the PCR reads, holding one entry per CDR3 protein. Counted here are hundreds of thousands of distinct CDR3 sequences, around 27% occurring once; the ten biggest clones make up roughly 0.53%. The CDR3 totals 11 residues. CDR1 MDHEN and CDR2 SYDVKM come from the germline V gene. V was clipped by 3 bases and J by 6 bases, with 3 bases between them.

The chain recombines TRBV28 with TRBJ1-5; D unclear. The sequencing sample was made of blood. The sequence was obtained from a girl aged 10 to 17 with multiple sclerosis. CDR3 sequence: CASSFRQPQHF. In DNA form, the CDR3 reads TGTGCCAGCAGTTTTCGTCAGCCCCAGCATTTT.